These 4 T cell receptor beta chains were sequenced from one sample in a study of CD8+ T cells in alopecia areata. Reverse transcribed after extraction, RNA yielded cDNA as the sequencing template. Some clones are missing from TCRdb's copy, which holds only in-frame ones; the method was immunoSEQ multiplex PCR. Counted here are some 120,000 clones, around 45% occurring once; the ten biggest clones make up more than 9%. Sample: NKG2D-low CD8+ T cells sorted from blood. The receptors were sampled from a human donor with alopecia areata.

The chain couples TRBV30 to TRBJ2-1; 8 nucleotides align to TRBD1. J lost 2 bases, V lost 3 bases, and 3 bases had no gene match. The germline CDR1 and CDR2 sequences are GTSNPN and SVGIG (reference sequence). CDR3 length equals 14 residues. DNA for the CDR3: TGTGCCTGGAGATTGGGACAGGCCTACAATGAGCAGTTCTTC. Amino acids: CAWRLGQAYNEQFF. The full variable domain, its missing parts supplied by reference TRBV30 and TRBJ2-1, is SQTIHQWPATLVQPVGSPLSLECTVEGTSNPNLYWYRQAAGRGLQLLFYSVGIGQISSEVPQNLSASRPQDRQFILSSKKLLLSDSGFYLCAWRLGQAYNEQFFGPGTRLTVL.

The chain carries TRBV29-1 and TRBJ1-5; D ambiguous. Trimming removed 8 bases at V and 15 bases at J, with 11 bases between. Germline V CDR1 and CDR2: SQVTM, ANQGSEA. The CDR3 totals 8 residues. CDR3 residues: CSPPMLHF. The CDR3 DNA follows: TGCAGCCCCCCAATGTTGCATTTT. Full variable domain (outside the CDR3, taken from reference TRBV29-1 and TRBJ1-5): SAVISQKPSRDICQRGTSLTIQCQVDSQVTMMFWYRQQPGQSLTLIATANQGSEATYESGFVIDKFPISRPNLTFSTLTVSNMSPEDSSIYLCSPPMLHFGDGTRLSIL.

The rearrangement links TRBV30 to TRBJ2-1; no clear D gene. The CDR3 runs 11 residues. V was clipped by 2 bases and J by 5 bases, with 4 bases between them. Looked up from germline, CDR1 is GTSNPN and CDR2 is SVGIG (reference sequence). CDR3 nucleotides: TGTGCCTGGAGTCTAGACAATGAGCAGTTCTTC. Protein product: CAWSLDNEQFF.

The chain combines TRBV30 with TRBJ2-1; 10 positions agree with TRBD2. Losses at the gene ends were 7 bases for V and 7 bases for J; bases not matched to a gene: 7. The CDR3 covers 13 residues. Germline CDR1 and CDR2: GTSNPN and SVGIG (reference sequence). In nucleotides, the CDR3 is TGTGCCTCGAGCGGGAGGGCCTGGAATGAGCAGTTCTTC. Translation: CASSGRAWNEQFF.